This paragraph covers one TCR beta chain sequence. Its antigen is undetermined. This sample stems from a study of molecular identifiers for immune sequencing clone quantification. Regarding the study as a whole: A shared barcode on identical TCR molecules could lead to underestimated sizes for highly expanded clones.

Sorting isolated naive CD8 T cells as CD8+CD4-CCR7+CD45RA+ events. Listed TCR primers and previously described methods were used for bulk TCR libraries. A single record per CDR3 protein comes from TCRdb applying MiXCR to the PCR reads. Of more than 550,000 distinct CDR3 sequences listed, about 25% are singletons. Germline V gene sequence: CDR1 GTSNPN, CDR2 SVGIG (reference sequence). There are 13 residues in the CDR3. V was trimmed by 1 base and J by 3 bases, leaving 9 bases between them. This chain uses TRBV30 with TRBJ1-2; D is unclear. The TCR comes from a human donor in good health. Some libraries in this study had Jurkat cell RNA spiked in. The sequencing sample was made of naive CD8+ T cells from blood, with Jurkat cell RNA spiked in. As for subset: FACS-sorted CD8+CD4-CCR7+CD45RA+ naive T cells. Here the CDR3 reads CAWSELLYYGYTF. DNA of the CDR3: TGTGCCTGGAGTGAACTTCTGTACTATGGCTACACCTTC.